This record looks at one TCR beta chain sequence and its context. Its binding antigen is unknown. Base qualities are not at hand, and no much larger clone is one base apart. This entry comes from a study of blood T cell repertoires in COVID-19 (TCRdb year 2020). About the full investigation: Samples from collaborators originated in the United States, Italy and Spain and spanned both the acute and convalescent phases of COVID-19. The material from the prospective study consisted of cDNA or gDNA derived from T cells, B-cell-depleted T cells, or PBMCs. Deeply sampled blood TCRbeta repertoires from subjects exposed to, actively infected with, or recovered from COVID-19 were included in the dataset. A freely available public database, intended as a resource for researchers studying the immune response to SARS-CoV-2, is where the repertoires were released. Samples were obtained from the ongoing ImmuneRACE study (first 160 participants) and from 1,254 subjects provided by 6 global collaborators. A de-identified subject ID, COVID-19 status, age in years and sex were almost always included in the sample metadata. Where HLA class I and class II types were available, the types were taken from metadata supplied by the sample provider, not from assay-based typing.

The immunoSEQ Assay, a bias-controlled multiplex PCR, was used to amplify TCRbeta CDR3 regions from genomic DNA. The study's own analysis went as follows. Nucleated cell counts per sample were estimated from amplification of reference gene primers within the assay. To quantify the absolute abundance of each unique TCRbeta CDR3 rearrangement, sequence reads were collapsed and filtered. For each sample, productive Simpson clonality was calculated as the square root of Simpson's diversity index across productive rearrangements. Held by TCRdb, this immuneACCESS table contains in-frame sequences only and omits some clones. Under half of the omission traces to an unresolved V gene where checked; the cause of the rest is unknown. V and J calls and clone size follow that table, whereas D and trimming were derived from the DNA. This sample holds roughly 500,000 clones; approximately 86% were observed only once. The ten top clones hold 7% to 10% of the sample.

Participants in the prospective study were enrolled through a virtual design, were aged roughly 18 to 95 years, and lived in about two dozen United States geographic areas. In the prospective study, participants were assigned to cohorts based on the clinical history participants reported in a screening survey and a study questionnaire. Recovered participants in ImmuneRACE Cohort 3 were defined by two consecutive negative NP/OP PCR tests, clearance by a healthcare professional, or resolution of symptoms. Each participant in the prospective study had whole blood, serum and a nasopharyngeal or oropharyngeal swab collected by mobile phlebotomists. Over a roughly two-month period, participants in the prospective study had the option of providing additional blood draws and questionnaires. Prospective study blood samples were shipped either frozen or at room temperature before DNA extraction. The paper's findings and limits, for the study overall: The quantity of clinical and demographic metadata differed by source and by participant and was supplied without curation.

CDR1 and CDR2, per the germline V gene, are SNHLY and FYNNEI. The junction shows trimming of 8 bases on V and 4 bases on J, and the gene matches do not reach 17 bases of it. Spanning cysteine to phenylalanine, the CDR3 consists of 18 amino acids. Only the CDR3 DNA stays, 54 bases, in frame from base 1. The origin of this receptor is a woman aged 55-75 years who had recovered from COVID-19. The sequencing input was PBMCs or T cells enriched from blood (not recorded which). The chain uses TRBV2 and TRBJ2-3; 11 middle bases align to TRBD2. The CDR3 sequence is CASRSTHSLAGGPDTQYF. The nucleotide sequence is TGTGCCAGCCGATCCACACACTCTCTAGCGGGGGGCCCAGATACGCAGTATTTT.